Included here is one TCR beta chain sequence, with context. Its target is not known. Specified treatment: 19 received Ad26.COV2.S at low or high dose, single or two shots; several received placebo; per-sample allocation not given. Sampling happened 63 days after the first vaccine or placebo injection. Germline loops: CDR1 KGHSH, CDR2 LQKENI. The V and J ends lost 3 bases and 3 bases respectively, with 14 bases between them. This CDR3 region has 15 residues. Assay used: immunoSEQ multiplex PCR; TCRdb lists only in-frame clones, some missing. The sample has roughly 250,000 clones; 70% to 90% are singletons. This entry belongs to a study of Ad26.COV2.S vaccination and SARS-CoV-2 variants. Study summary: Once, or twice with 56 days between doses, Ad26.COV2.S was given intramuscularly. Study findings and constraints: Vaccine and placebo recipients had similar non-spike TCR breadth. Overall T cell responses may have been underestimated by the analyses of TCR breadth and depth.

The receptor's source is a person aged 18-60 years who received the Ad26.COV2.S COVID-19 vaccine or a placebo. The specimen was peripheral blood, collected in a trial of Ad26.COV2.S vaccine versus placebo. V gene TRBV18 combines with J gene TRBJ1-1, with TRBD1 as a possible D gene (5 bases). CDR3 sequence (DNA): TGTGCCAGCTCACCCTTGACGACGGGGGACACTGAAGCTTTCTTT. Its protein is CASSPLTTGDTEAFF.